The entry that follows covers one TCR beta chain sequence. The antigen it binds to is not known. No base quality values were provided; no much bigger clone lies one nucleotide off. Whole blood was collected in K2EDTA tubes by collaborating institutions according to the institutions' own protocols. Collaborator samples were shipped for TCRbeta analysis as frozen whole blood, isolated PBMCs, or DNA extracted from either sample type. The immunoSEQ Assay, a bias-controlled multiplex PCR, was used to amplify TCRbeta CDR3 regions from genomic DNA. The source study handled its data this way. The number of nucleated cells in each sample was estimated by amplification of reference gene primers within the assay. Sequence reads were collapsed and filtered to measure the absolute abundance of every unique TCRbeta CDR3 rearrangement. Productive Simpson clonality was computed per sample as the square root of Simpson's diversity index over productive rearrangements. TCRdb took this table from immuneACCESS and kept in-frame rearrangements with V and J called. Such tables lack part of the clones; where checked against another copy, unresolved V genes explain under half of the gap, and the rest is unexplained. V, J and clone size reflect that table, while D and trimming were determined from the DNA. In this sample the table shows about 41,000 clones, 70% to 90% of which occur a single time. About 4.3% of the sample is in the top ten clones.

The data originate from a study of blood T cell repertoires in COVID-19 (dated by TCRdb to the early 2020s). In the study overall: Samples from collaborators originated in the United States, Italy and Spain and spanned both the acute and convalescent phases of COVID-19. The material from the prospective study consisted of cDNA or gDNA derived from T cells, B-cell-depleted T cells, or PBMCs. Subjects who had been exposed to COVID-19, were actively infected with it, or had recovered from it provided the deeply sampled blood TCRbeta repertoires that made up the dataset. The repertoires were released in a freely available public database meant as a resource for research on the immune response to SARS-CoV-2. Samples were obtained from the ongoing ImmuneRACE study (first 160 participants) and from about 1,300 subjects provided by 6 global collaborators. A de-identified subject ID, COVID-19 status, age in years and sex were almost always included in the sample metadata. Where available, HLA class I and class II types were taken from metadata supplied by the sample provider and were not determined by assay-based typing.

Overall study results and their limits: The amount of clinical and demographic metadata varied by source and participant and was provided uncurated.

Reading the germline V gene gives CDR1 SGHAT and CDR2 FQNNGV. Reading from cysteine to phenylalanine, the CDR3 counts 16 amino acids. CDR3 DNA is the only sequence kept; it has 48 bases, read in frame from the first base. V is clipped by 2 bases and J by 0 bases, and the sequence between their germline boundaries is 11 bases long. The sequenced sample was peripheral blood. The receptor was isolated from a man in his sixties with acute or convalescent COVID-19. This receptor chain uses TRBV11-2 and TRBJ1-5; the D region possibly corresponds to TRBD1 (5 bases align). The nucleotide sequence is given as TGTGCCAGCAGCTTACACTCGGGGGGTAGCAATCAGCCCCAGCATTTT. This translates into CASSLHSGGSNQPQHF.